Following are 32 T cell receptor beta chains from one sample sequenced in a study of early T cells in non-severe SARS-CoV-2 infection. MiXCR, applied by TCRdb to the 5' RACE reads, yields one record per CDR3 protein. The data hold roughly 97,000 distinct CDR3 sequences, with approximately 11% observed a single time. Material: whole blood, obtained at baseline. The source is an adult who was a healthcare worker with PCR-confirmed SARS-CoV-2 infection or an uninfected control (not recorded which).

This clonotype occurred many times. The V call is TRBV11-2, the J call TRBJ2-1; TRBD1 might be the D (5 bases). The CDR3 is made up of 15 amino acids. Trimming left V 5 bases short and J 0 bases short, with 11 bases between. Germline V lookup: CDR1 SGHAT, CDR2 FQNNGV. The CDR3 is CASSGRRASYNEQFF. The DNA of the CDR3 is TGTGCCAGCAGCGGACGCAGGGCCTCCTACAATGAGCAGTTCTTC.

This clonotype turned up a few times. The chain is built from TRBV24-1 and TRBJ1-5, with unresolved D. The CDR3 spans 14 residues. Deletions cut 1 base from V and 4 bases from J, with 7 bases between. CDR1 is KGHDR, CDR2 SFDVKD, per germline. The CDR3 DNA follows: TGTGCCACCAGTGATTTACACGCAAATCAGCCCCAGCATTTT. This encodes CATSDLHANQPQHF.

At least ten counts were recorded for this clonotype. The chain uses TRBV6-5 and TRBJ2-7; either TRBD1 or TRBD2 may supply D (5 bases each). The CDR3 has 14 amino acids. With 6 bases removed from V and 3 bases from J, the gap between germline ends came to 15 bases. Per germline, CDR1 MNHEY and CDR2 SVGAGI. The CDR3 reads CASRHKGRLYEQYF. The CDR3 bases are TGTGCCAGCAGACACAAGGGACGCCTCTACGAGCAGTACTTC.

The sample holds many counts of this clonotype. The rearrangement joins TRBV11-3 to TRBJ2-1, with D possibly being TRBD2 (5 bases). Germline loops: CDR1 SGHNT, CDR2 YENEEA. The V gene lost 2 bases and the J gene lost 4 bases, with 9 bases spanning the gap. The CDR3 totals 14 residues. CDR3 DNA sequence: TGTGCCAGCAGCTTAAGCGGCCTGTACAATGAGCAGTTCTTC. It specifies CASSLSGLYNEQFF.

This clonotype was counted many times. This CDR3 is CASNRDTEAFF. For the CDR3, the DNA is TGTGCCAGCAATCGCGACACTGAAGCTTTCTTT. The chain joins TRBV7-9 to TRBJ1-1, with D uncertain. V lost 7 bases, J lost 3 bases, and 6 bases lay in between. This CDR3 is built from 11 residues. The V gene's germline CDR1 is SEHNR and CDR2 FQNEAQ (reference sequence).

This clonotype was observed many times. The CDR3, as DNA: TGCAGTGTCCCACTGGGGGACACTGAAGCTTTCTTT. It translates to CSVPLGDTEAFF. The chain employs TRBV20-1 and TRBJ1-1, with D possibly matching TRBD1 (5 bases). Trimming removed 7 bases from V and 3 bases from J, with 12 bases in between. CDR1 and CDR2 (germline): DFQATT, SNEGSKA (reference sequence). This CDR3 region has 12 residues.

The rearrangement links TRBV10-3 to TRBJ2-3; D unresolved. The V and J ends lost 0 bases and 6 bases respectively, with 7 bases between them. Germline CDR1 and CDR2: ENHRY and SYGVKD. CDR3 size: 13 residues. Here the CDR3 reads CAISESVGDTQYF. In DNA, the CDR3 is TGTGCCATCAGTGAGTCGGTAGGCGATACGCAGTATTTT.

At least ten counts were recorded for this clonotype. The chain uses TRBV18 and TRBJ2-5; 7 nucleotides match TRBD1. Germline CDR1 KGHSH, CDR2 LQKENI. Germline trimming cut 7 bases from V and 1 base from J; bases unmatched to any gene: 3. The CDR3 runs to 13 residues. CDR3 in amino acids: CASYRDSQETQYF. CDR3 sequence (DNA): TGTGCCAGCTATCGGGACAGCCAAGAGACCCAGTACTTC.

The V call is TRBV24-1, the J call TRBJ2-4; no clear D. CDR3 length equals 13 residues. V was pared by 4 bases and J by 7 bases, with 10 bases between. CDR1 and CDR2 from the germline V gene are KGHDR and SFDVKD. CDR3 in DNA: TGTGCCACCAGTGAATCTCAAACGAACATTCAGTACTTC. It yields the protein CATSESQTNIQYF.

There are many counts of this clonotype. The chain uses TRBV5-1 and TRBJ2-2; a weak D match, TRBD1 (5 bases). The CDR3 spans 15 residues. Germline-derived CDR1 and CDR2 are SGHRS and YFSETQ. Trimming removed 3 bases at V and 1 base at J, with 10 bases between. This CDR3 reads CASSWKDKNTGELFF. CDR3 coding DNA: TGCGCCAGCAGCTGGAAGGACAAGAACACCGGGGAGCTGTTTTTT.

The chain uses TRBV4-2 and TRBJ2-7; TRBD2 agrees at 12 bases. With V trimmed by 0 bases and J by 2 bases, 8 bases remained unmatched. Germline V gene lookup returns CDR1 LGHNA and CDR2 YNFKEQ. The length of the CDR3 is 18 residues. CDR3 in amino acids: CASSQETSGSLGTYEQYF. The CDR3 DNA reads TGTGCCAGCAGCCAAGAGACTAGCGGGAGTCTTGGAACCTACGAGCAGTACTTC.

This clonotype has a handful of counts. The chain has TRBV3-1 and TRBJ2-1; TRBD2 matches at 7 bases. CDR3 size: 13 residues. V trimming: 4 bases; J trimming: 11 bases; junction bases outside the gene matches: 8. CDR1 is LGHDT, CDR2 YNNKEL, per germline (reference sequence). The CDR3 loop reads CASSPRDYHQQFF. The CDR3 DNA is TGTGCCAGCAGCCCTCGGGACTACCACCAGCAGTTCTTC.

On this clonotype itself: This may be a read error, as it is one base from a much larger clone. This sequence joins TRBV11-2 and TRBJ2-3, with D maybe TRBD1 (7 bases). V lost 1 base and J 8 bases, leaving 16 bases between the germline ends. The CDR3 is 15 residues long. Germline CDR1 SGHAT, CDR2 FQNNGV. CDR3 region: CASSLVEVEGATQYF. In DNA form, the CDR3 reads TGTGCCAGCAGCTTAGTAGAGGTGGAGGGGGCTACGCAGTATTTT.

This clonotype was detected many times. This chain uses TRBV29-1 with TRBJ2-3; 8 bases line up with TRBD2. The CDR3 totals 13 residues. Germline values: CDR1 SQVTM, CDR2 ANQGSEA. The trim removed 4 bases at V and 4 bases at J, leaving 4 bases unmatched. The CDR3 sequence is CSVVSAGADTQYF. CDR3 DNA sequence: TGCAGCGTTGTATCAGCGGGAGCAGATACGCAGTATTTT.

This chain joins TRBV6-5 and TRBJ2-2; D perhaps matches TRBD2 (5 bases). The CDR3 spans 16 residues. Per germline, CDR1 MNHEY and CDR2 SVGAGI. Trimming removed 5 bases from V and 0 bases from J, with 13 bases in between. CDR3 loop: CASSRRAVPNTGELFF. CDR3 coding DNA: TGTGCCAGCAGTCGGCGAGCGGTTCCGAACACCGGGGAGCTGTTTTTT.

This sequence joins TRBV3-1 and TRBJ2-7; D unclear. From germline, CDR1 is LGHDT and CDR2 YNNKEL (reference sequence). The CDR3 spans 14 residues. V was pared by 4 bases and J by 4 bases, with 14 bases between. The DNA for the CDR3 is TGTGCCAGCAGCCCCTTAGGGCGGAAGTACGAGCAGTACTTC. It yields the protein CASSPLGRKYEQYF.

This clonotype was counted at least ten times. CDR3 nucleotides: TGTGCCACCAGTGATTTCCCCGGCCCCCGGACTAGCGGGAGTAACGGGGAGCTGTTTTTT. Protein sequence: CATSDFPGPRTSGSNGELFF. The chain combines TRBV24-1 with TRBJ2-2, with 13 bases fitting TRBD2. The CDR3 is 20 residues long. V shed 1 base, J shed 7 bases, and the junction held 14 bases outside the gene matches. Germline values: CDR1 KGHDR, CDR2 SFDVKD.

The table lists this clonotype with a few counts. This sequence joins TRBV7-9 and TRBJ2-7, with D possibly being TRBD1 or TRBD2 (5 bases each). Trimming cost V 7 bases and J 2 bases, with 15 bases left between them. From germline, CDR1 is SEHNR and CDR2 FQNEAQ (reference sequence). The CDR3 contains 14 residues. CDR3 nucleotide sequence: TGTGCCAGCACCCATGAGGGGCCCCCCTACGAGCAGTACTTC. Translated, it gives CASTHEGPPYEQYF.

The table lists this clonotype with many counts. The chain links TRBV6-1 to TRBJ2-1; weak D call: TRBD2 (5 bases). Germline CDR1 and CDR2: MNHNS and SASEGT. Trimming cost V 7 bases and J 3 bases, with 16 bases left between them. This CDR3 has 15 residues. CDR3 sequence: CASTRSGLVYNEQFF. Here the CDR3 DNA reads TGTGCCAGCACCCGAAGCGGACTCGTCTACAATGAGCAGTTCTTC.

The rearrangement joins TRBV10-1 to TRBJ2-7; a possible D gene is TRBD2 (5 bases). Germline V lookup: CDR1 WNHNN, CDR2 SYGVQD (reference sequence). The CDR3 has 15 amino acids. Deletions cut 0 bases from V and 4 bases from J, with 13 bases between. The CDR3 protein is CASSESLGPGYEQYF. The DNA for the CDR3 is TGCGCCAGCAGTGAGTCTTTAGGGCCGGGGTACGAGCAGTACTTC.

V gene TRBV6-1 combines with J gene TRBJ1-3; D unclear. Germline V lookup: CDR1 MNHNS, CDR2 SASEGT. The CDR3 is 18 amino acids. Trimming pared 0 bases from V and 0 bases from J, leaving 15 bases between. CDR3 DNA: TGTGCCAGCAGTGAAGCGCGGGCGTGGACTGTCTCTGGAAACACCATATATTTT. This sequence encodes CASSEARAWTVSGNTIYF.

This clonotype has only a few counts. The chain combines TRBV29-1 with TRBJ2-3, with a possible D match to TRBD2 (5 bases). The CDR3 consists of 13 residues. Germline CDR1 SQVTM, CDR2 ANQGSEA. V lost 3 bases to trimming and J lost 5 bases, with 12 bases between them. CDR3 loop: CSVEATGLDTQYF. CDR3 nucleotide sequence: TGCAGCGTTGAGGCCACGGGATTAGATACGCAGTATTTT.

V and J are TRBV7-3 and TRBJ2-4, with D perhaps given as TRBD1 or TRBD2 (5 bases each). Germline V gene lookup returns CDR1 SGHTA and CDR2 FQGTGA. The CDR3 is 17 residues long. Trimming removed 0 bases at V and 5 bases at J, with 17 bases between. DNA for the CDR3: TGTGCCAGCAGCTTAACCGGAAATGGGACGGAACAAAACATTCAGTACTTC. Its protein product is CASSLTGNGTEQNIQYF.

The chain employs TRBV6-1 and TRBJ2-7, with 12 bases lining up with TRBD2. The CDR3 spans 16 residues. The junction had 3 bases not matched to a gene; V was cut back by 0 bases and J by 3 bases. The germline gives CDR1 MNHNS, CDR2 SASEGT. In nucleotides, the CDR3 is TGTGCCAGCAGTGAAGCGAGACTAGCGGGGGACTACGAGCAGTACTTC. Translating it yields CASSEARLAGDYEQYF.

In its sample, this clonotype was seen a few times. V usage is TRBV9 and J usage is TRBJ2-1; D is undetermined. V was cut by 2 bases and J by 8 bases, with 5 bases left in between. This CDR3 comprises 11 residues. Germline CDR1 and CDR2: SGDLS and YYNGEE. CDR3 sequence reads: CASSVFDEQFF. CDR3 nucleotide sequence: TGTGCCAGCAGCGTGTTTGATGAGCAGTTCTTC. The variable domain in full, with the rest retrieved from reference TRBV9 and TRBJ2-1, is DSGVTQTPKHLITATGQRVTLRCSPRSGDLSVYWYQQSLDQGLQFLIQYYNGEERAKGNILERFSAQQFPDLHSELNLSSLELGDSALYFCASSVFDEQFFGPGTRLTVL.

This clonotype was counted many times. The V gene is TRBV29-1, the J gene TRBJ1-2; TRBD1 agrees at 7 bases. The CDR3 runs 13 residues. Per germline, CDR1 SQVTM and CDR2 ANQGSEA. With V trimmed by 4 bases and J by 8 bases, 10 bases remained unmatched. In DNA form, the CDR3 reads TGCAGCGTTGTATTAGGACAGGCCACGGGCTACACCTTC. Translating gives CSVVLGQATGYTF.

The sample holds many counts of this clonotype. The genes are TRBV6-6 and TRBJ2-1; TRBD1 agrees at 9 bases. CDR1 is MNHNY and CDR2 is SVGAGI in the germline V gene (reference sequence). This CDR3 has 17 amino acids. The V segment lost 2 bases and the J segment 6 bases; nucleotides outside the gene matches: 11. In DNA, the CDR3 is TGTGCCAGCAGTTACGGGAAGAACACAGGGGGCATCAATGAGCAGTTCTTC. Residues: CASSYGKNTGGINEQFF.

The chain combines TRBV29-1 with TRBJ1-1; TRBD1 matches at 10 bases. This CDR3 contains 14 residues. The junction had 9 bases not matched to a gene; V was cut back by 6 bases and J by 5 bases. Germline-derived CDR1 and CDR2 are SQVTM and ANQGSEA. The CDR3 loop reads CSVPRDRGGTEAFF. The CDR3 DNA sequence: TGCAGCGTCCCTAGGGACAGGGGAGGGACTGAAGCTTTCTTT. Full variable domain (rest looked up from reference TRBV29-1 and TRBJ1-1): SAVISQKPSRDICQRGTSLTIQCQVDSQVTMMFWYRQQPGQSLTLIATANQGSEATYESGFVIDKFPISRPNLTFSTLTVSNMSPEDSSIYLCSVPRDRGGTEAFFGQGTRLTVV.

This clonotype was seen repeatedly, ten times or more. The V and J genes are TRBV29-1 and TRBJ2-3; 10 bases align to TRBD2. The J segment lost 3 bases and the V segment lost 4 bases, leaving 10 bases of the junction unmatched. CDR1 is SQVTM, CDR2 ANQGSEA, per germline. CDR3 length: 16 amino acids. The CDR3 reads CSVGPASGRGTDTQYF. CDR3 sequence (DNA): TGCAGCGTTGGCCCAGCCAGCGGGAGGGGAACAGATACGCAGTATTTT.

The chain is built from TRBV7-2 and TRBJ2-5; 14 nucleotides line up with TRBD2. Germline trimming cut 5 bases from V and 5 bases from J; bases unmatched to any gene: 7. This CDR3 comprises 16 residues. Germline V gene data show CDR1 as SGHTA and CDR2 as FQGNSA. CDR3 nucleotides: TGTGCCAGCAGCCCCCGACTAGCGGGAGGGCAGGAGACCCAGTACTTC. Translated: CASSPRLAGGQETQYF.

There are many counts of this clonotype. The rearrangement uses TRBV20-1 and TRBJ1-5; a weak D match, TRBD1 (5 bases). Germline V CDR1 and CDR2: DFQATT, SNEGSKA (reference sequence). V lost 0 bases and J lost 5, with 8 bases in between. The CDR3 totals 13 residues. In DNA, the CDR3 is TGCAGTGCTAGAGATGGAGGGGATCAGCCCCAGCATTTT. It specifies CSARDGGDQPQHF.

This clonotype has ten or more counts. The rearrangement uses TRBV30 and TRBJ2-4, with 7 bases identical to TRBD1. V lost 5 bases, J lost 15 bases, and 13 bases stayed unmatched. Germline V CDR1 and CDR2: GTSNPN, SVGIG (reference sequence). The CDR3 length is 12 residues. The CDR3 DNA sequence: TGTGCCTGGGCCGCAGGGGGTGAGGGTGTGTACTTC. Translating it yields CAWAAGGEGVYF.